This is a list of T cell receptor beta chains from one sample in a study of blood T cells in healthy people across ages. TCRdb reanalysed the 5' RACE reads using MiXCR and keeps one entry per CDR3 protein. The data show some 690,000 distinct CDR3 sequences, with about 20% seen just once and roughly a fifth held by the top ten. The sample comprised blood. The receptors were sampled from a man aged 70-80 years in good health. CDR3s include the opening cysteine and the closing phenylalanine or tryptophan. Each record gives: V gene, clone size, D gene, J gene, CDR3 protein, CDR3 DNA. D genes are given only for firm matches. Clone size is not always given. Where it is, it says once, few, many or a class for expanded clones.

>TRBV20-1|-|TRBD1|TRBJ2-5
CSARVSGQGAGTQYF
TGCAGTGCTAGAGTTTCGGGACAGGGGGCTGGGACCCAGTACTTC
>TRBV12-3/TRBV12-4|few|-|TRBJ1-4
CASSLGAFFGANEKLFF
TGTGCCAGCAGTTTAGGGGCCTTTTTTGGGGCTAATGAAAAACTGTTTTTT
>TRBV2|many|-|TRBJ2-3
CASSSTGQSTDTQYF
TGTGCCAGCAGTAGCACCGGGCAAAGCACAGATACGCAGTATTTT
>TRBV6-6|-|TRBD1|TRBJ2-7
CASSRRDRFQEQYF
TGTGCCAGCAGCCGCCGGGACAGGTTTCAGGAGCAGTACTTC
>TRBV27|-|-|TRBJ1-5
CASSFFAGTNQPQHF
TGTGCCAGCAGTTTCTTCGCAGGGACTAATCAGCCCCAGCATTTT
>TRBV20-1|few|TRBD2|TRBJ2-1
CSAKKGGLAAPSSYNEQFF
TGCAGTGCCAAAAAAGGGGGACTAGCGGCCCCGAGCTCCTACAATGAGCAGTTCTTC
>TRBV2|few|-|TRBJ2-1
CASSGGKGVNEQFF
TGTGCCAGCAGTGGAGGGAAAGGGGTCAATGAGCAGTTCTTC
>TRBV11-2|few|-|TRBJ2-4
CASSLLVSEAGIQYF
TGTGCCAGCAGCTTACTAGTTTCGGAGGCGGGCATTCAGTACTTC
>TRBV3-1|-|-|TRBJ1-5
CASSPYGGHQPQHF
TGTGCCAGCAGCCCCTACGGGGGGCATCAGCCCCAGCATTTT
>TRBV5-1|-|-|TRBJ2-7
CASSLAPGPVFEQYF
TGCGCCAGCAGCTTGGCTCCGGGACCCGTCTTCGAGCAGTACTTC
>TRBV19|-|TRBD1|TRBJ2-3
CATRDRLTDTQYF
TGTGCCACGAGGGACAGGCTCACAGATACGCAGTATTTT
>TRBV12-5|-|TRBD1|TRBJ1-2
CASGLTIRDRSLYGYTF
TGTGCTAGTGGTTTGACTATCCGGGACAGGTCTCTCTATGGCTACACCTTC
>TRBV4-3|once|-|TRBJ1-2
CASSQSGIHGGYGYTF
TGCGCCAGCAGCCAGAGCGGGATCCACGGCGGCTATGGCTACACCTTC
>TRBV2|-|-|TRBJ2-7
CASSGSTYDEQYF
TGTGCCAGTTCAGGGAGCACGTATGACGAGCAGTACTTC
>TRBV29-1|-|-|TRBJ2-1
CSVAGEGGSHNEQFF
TGCAGCGTTGCGGGAGAAGGGGGAAGTCACAATGAGCAGTTCTTC
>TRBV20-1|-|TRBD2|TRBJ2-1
CSARDFAGGQVSREQFF
TGCAGTGCTAGAGATTTCGCGGGGGGCCAAGTCAGCAGAGAGCAGTTCTTC
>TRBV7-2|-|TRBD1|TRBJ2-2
CASSYQGVDNTGELFF
TGTGCCAGCAGCTATCAGGGGGTGGATAACACCGGGGAGCTGTTTTTT
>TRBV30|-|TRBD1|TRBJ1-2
CAWNIQGGLDGYTF
TGTGCCTGGAATATACAGGGGGGTCTCGATGGCTACACCTTC
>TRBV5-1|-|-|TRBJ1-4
CASSGGNTPTNEKLFF
TGCGCCAGCTCTGGGGGTAACACGCCAACTAATGAAAAACTGTTTTTT
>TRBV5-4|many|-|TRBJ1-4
CASSFEGRANEKLFF
TGTGCCAGCAGCTTCGAGGGCAGGGCGAATGAAAAACTGTTTTTT
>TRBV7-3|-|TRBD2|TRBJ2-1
CASSLHGTINYNEQFF
TGTGCCAGCAGCTTACATGGGACTATCAATTACAATGAGCAGTTCTTC
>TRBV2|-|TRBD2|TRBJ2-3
CASSVYGGARDTQYF
TGTGCCAGCAGTGTCTACGGGGGGGCTCGGGATACGCAGTATTTT
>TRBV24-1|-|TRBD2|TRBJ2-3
CATSDPHGLVGADTQYF
TGTGCCACCAGTGACCCCCACGGACTAGTAGGCGCCGATACGCAGTATTTT
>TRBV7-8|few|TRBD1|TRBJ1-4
CASSLFWQGDEKLFF
TGTGCCAGCAGCTTATTTTGGCAGGGGGATGAAAAACTGTTTTTT
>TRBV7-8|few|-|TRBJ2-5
CASRPRRFHQETQYF
TGTGCCAGTCGTCCGAGGCGGTTTCATCAAGAGACCCAGTACTTC
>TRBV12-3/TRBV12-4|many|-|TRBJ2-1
CASKNRLSVYNEQFF
TGTGCCAGCAAAAATCGTCTTAGCGTCTACAATGAGCAGTTCTTC
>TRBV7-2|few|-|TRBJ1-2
CASSLRQYQAGYGYTF
TGTGCCAGCAGCCTGCGACAATATCAGGCTGGGTATGGCTACACCTTC
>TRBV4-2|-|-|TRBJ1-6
CASSQDRAVQGNYNSPLHF
TGTGCCAGCAGCCAAGATCGGGCAGTCCAGGGGAATTATAATTCACCCCTCCACTTT
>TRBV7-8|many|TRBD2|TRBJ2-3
CASSSERGGTDTQYF
TGTGCCAGCAGCTCGGAGCGGGGGGGCACAGATACGCAGTATTTT
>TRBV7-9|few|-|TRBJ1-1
CASSLALGITEAFF
TGTGCCAGCAGCTTAGCTCTGGGTATAACTGAAGCTTTCTTT
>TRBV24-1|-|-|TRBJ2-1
CATSGQGVFNEQFF
TGTGCCACCAGTGGCCAGGGCGTTTTCAATGAGCAGTTCTTC
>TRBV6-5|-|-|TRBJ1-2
CASSYQESHYGYTF
TGTGCCAGCAGTTACCAGGAGTCCCACTATGGCTACACCTTC